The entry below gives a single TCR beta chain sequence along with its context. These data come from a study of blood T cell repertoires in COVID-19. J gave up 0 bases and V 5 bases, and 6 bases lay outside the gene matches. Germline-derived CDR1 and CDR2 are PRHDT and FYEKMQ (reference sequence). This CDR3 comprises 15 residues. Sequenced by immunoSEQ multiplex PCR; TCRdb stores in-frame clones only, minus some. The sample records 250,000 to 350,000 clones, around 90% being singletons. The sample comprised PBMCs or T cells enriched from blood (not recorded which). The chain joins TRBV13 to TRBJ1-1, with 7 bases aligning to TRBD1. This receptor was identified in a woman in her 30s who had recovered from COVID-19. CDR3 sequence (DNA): TGTGCCAGCAGCCCTCAAGGGGGCATGAACACTGAAGCTTTCTTT. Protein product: CASSPQGGMNTEAFF.